This T cell receptor beta chain derives from a study of cytomegalovirus exposure and HLA in healthy donors. Across the study: Unique TCRs from HLA-typed donors, roughly 89 million of them, were held in an early data release.

PCR amplification relied on 60 Vbeta primers (plus 13 Jbeta primers). Generated by immunoSEQ multiplex PCR, the TCRdb table keeps only in-frame clones and is missing some. In the table there are about 190,000 clones, roughly 77% of which are singletons. Concerning this clone: Its matching antigen is unknown. At one of its ends the junction is not consistent with the germline gene, which may arise from a read error.

The CDR3 has 14 amino acids. Germline V CDR1 and CDR2: SSHAT, FNYEAQ (reference sequence). Findings of the study overall: The study designated about 180 TCR beta chains cytomegalovirus-associated. Using the classifier, cytomegalovirus status was reportedly diagnosed with high specificity and sensitivity. Earlier findings revealed that most TCR beta V segments proved productive either about 90% or about 30% of the time.

Sequenced sample: PBMCs. This clonotype was obtained from a man in his thirties or forties in good health and CMV-seropositive. The genes are TRBV7-7 and TRBJ2-3; TRBD1 matches at 9 bases. The DNA for the CDR3 is TGTGCTAGCAGCTCAGGGACAGGGACGGATACGCAGTATTTT. Translating gives CASSSGTGTDTQYF.